A selection of T cell receptor beta chains follows, all from one sample in a study of a mutant IDH1 vaccine in newly diagnosed glioma. Using immunoSEQ multiplex PCR, the repertoire was profiled, and TCRdb retains in-frame clones only, with some absent. The sample comprises about 92,000 clones, about four fifths of which are singletons, and roughly 6.9% rests with the top ten. The starting material was PBMCs, obtained from a glioma patient treated with radiotherapy, temozolomide or both. The receptors were gathered from a man aged 40-49 years with glioma. Each CDR3 is given with its conserved first and last residue. Each record gives: clone size, D gene, V gene, J gene, CDR3 protein, CDR3 DNA. A D gene is named only where the DNA matches it firmly. For some rows the clone size is stated as once, few or many, or as a class when expanded; others skip it.

clone_size: .
d_call: .
v_call: TRBV11-3
j_call: TRBJ2-7
cdr3_aa: CASSPGGQPPYEQYF
cdr3_nt: TGTGCCAGCAGCCCTGGCGGACAGCCCCCCTACGAGCAGTACTTC

clone_size: .
d_call: .
v_call: TRBV10-2
j_call: TRBJ2-1
cdr3_aa: CASSFGNEQFF
cdr3_nt: TGCGCCAGCAGTTTTGGGAATGAGCAGTTCTTC

clone_size: .
d_call: TRBD2
v_call: TRBV7-2
j_call: TRBJ2-6
cdr3_aa: CASSSTGTSVISGANVLTF
cdr3_nt: TGTGCCAGCAGCTCAACCGGGACTAGCGTGATCTCTGGGGCCAACGTCCTGACTTTC

clone_size: .
d_call: TRBD2
v_call: TRBV28
j_call: TRBJ2-7
cdr3_aa: CASSSDRELAGEYEQYF
cdr3_nt: TGTGCCAGCAGTTCGGACAGGGAACTAGCGGGAGAGTACGAGCAGTACTTC

clone_size: few
d_call: .
v_call: TRBV15
j_call: TRBJ1-1
cdr3_aa: CATSIGGVKNTEAFF
cdr3_nt: TGTGCCACCAGCATCGGTGGGGTTAAGAACACTGAAGCTTTCTTT

clone_size: .
d_call: TRBD1
v_call: TRBV19
j_call: TRBJ1-1
cdr3_aa: CASRTGLNTEAFF
cdr3_nt: TGTGCCAGTAGGACAGGGTTGAACACTGAAGCTTTCTTT

clone_size: .
d_call: TRBD2
v_call: TRBV9
j_call: TRBJ2-2
cdr3_aa: CASSELAGRPGELFF
cdr3_nt: TGTGCCAGCAGCGAACTAGCGGGGCGACCCGGGGAGCTGTTTTTT

clone_size: .
d_call: .
v_call: TRBV5-1
j_call: TRBJ2-7
cdr3_aa: CASSPGDAYEQYF
cdr3_nt: TGCGCCAGCAGCCCCGGGGACGCCTACGAGCAGTACTTC

clone_size: .
d_call: .
v_call: TRBV6-1
j_call: TRBJ2-7
cdr3_aa: CASSLQAPYEQYF
cdr3_nt: TGTGCCAGCAGTCTCCAGGCTCCCTACGAGCAGTACTTC

clone_size: .
d_call: TRBD2
v_call: TRBV7-6
j_call: TRBJ2-2
cdr3_aa: CASRHSSGGAPGELFF
cdr3_nt: TGTGCCAGCAGACACTCTAGCGGGGGGGCGCCCGGGGAGCTGTTTTTT

clone_size: .
d_call: TRBD1
v_call: TRBV5-1
j_call: TRBJ1-2
cdr3_aa: CASSLGGGWGYTF
cdr3_nt: TGCGCCAGCAGCTTGGGAGGGGGCTGGGGCTACACCTTC

clone_size: .
d_call: TRBD1
v_call: TRBV7-6
j_call: TRBJ1-2
cdr3_aa: CASSLGRTGEGYGYTF
cdr3_nt: TGTGCCAGCAGCTTAGGCCGGACAGGGGAAGGGTATGGCTACACCTTC

clone_size: .
d_call: TRBD2
v_call: TRBV10-3
j_call: TRBJ2-7
cdr3_aa: CAISEPSRGGGYEQYF
cdr3_nt: TGTGCCATCAGTGAGCCCTCCCGGGGGGGTGGCTACGAGCAGTACTTC

clone_size: few
d_call: TRBD2
v_call: TRBV5-4
j_call: TRBJ2-1
cdr3_aa: CASSRSGRAGNEQFF
cdr3_nt: TGTGCCAGCAGTCGAAGCGGGAGGGCGGGAAATGAGCAGTTCTTC

clone_size: few
d_call: TRBD1
v_call: TRBV6-5
j_call: TRBJ1-2
cdr3_aa: CASSFDRVYGYTF
cdr3_nt: TGTGCCAGCAGTTTTGACAGGGTCTATGGCTACACCTTC

clone_size: .
d_call: .
v_call: TRBV18
j_call: TRBJ1-5
cdr3_aa: CASSPEQGGGHQPQHF
cdr3_nt: TGTGCCAGCTCACCTGAACAGGGAGGGGGACATCAGCCCCAGCATTTT

clone_size: few
d_call: .
v_call: TRBV19
j_call: TRBJ2-2
cdr3_aa: CASDSQANTGELFF
cdr3_nt: TGTGCCAGTGACTCACAGGCGAACACCGGGGAGCTGTTTTTT

clone_size: .
d_call: .
v_call: TRBV25-1
j_call: TRBJ1-2
cdr3_aa: CASSESGANYGYTF
cdr3_nt: TGTGCCAGCAGTGAATCGGGGGCAAACTATGGCTACACCTTC

clone_size: .
d_call: .
v_call: TRBV19
j_call: TRBJ1-1
cdr3_aa: CASSAGEGNTEAFF
cdr3_nt: TGTGCCAGTAGTGCAGGGGAGGGGAACACTGAAGCTTTCTTT

clone_size: .
d_call: .
v_call: TRBV5-4
j_call: TRBJ1-5
cdr3_aa: CASRVGHKNSNQPQHF
cdr3_nt: TGTGCCAGCAGGGTCGGGCACAAAAATAGCAATCAGCCCCAGCATTTT

clone_size: .
d_call: .
v_call: TRBV28
j_call: TRBJ2-2
cdr3_aa: CASSAGFLNTGELFF
cdr3_nt: TGTGCCAGCTCGGCGGGGTTTTTGAACACCGGGGAGCTGTTTTTT

clone_size: .
d_call: .
v_call: TRBV7-9
j_call: TRBJ2-7
cdr3_aa: CASSPVRTFHYEQYF
cdr3_nt: TGTGCCAGCAGCCCAGTACGGACATTCCACTACGAGCAGTACTTC

clone_size: .
d_call: TRBD1
v_call: TRBV10-1
j_call: TRBJ1-1
cdr3_aa: CASTSTGVAQTEAFF
cdr3_nt: TGCGCCAGCACTTCTACAGGGGTGGCCCAGACTGAAGCTTTCTTT

clone_size: .
d_call: TRBD1
v_call: TRBV7-8
j_call: TRBJ2-3
cdr3_aa: CASSLKETGSDTQYF
cdr3_nt: TGTGCCAGCAGCTTAAAGGAGACAGGGTCAGATACGCAGTATTTT

clone_size: .
d_call: .
v_call: TRBV9
j_call: TRBJ2-7
cdr3_aa: CASSPGGGVWYEQYF
cdr3_nt: TGTGCCAGCAGTCCTGGAGGCGGGGTCTGGTACGAGCAGTACTTC

clone_size: few
d_call: .
v_call: TRBV25-1
j_call: TRBJ1-1
cdr3_aa: CASSNAGDTEAFF
cdr3_nt: TGTGCCAGCAGTAACGCAGGGGACACTGAAGCTTTCTTT

clone_size: .
d_call: .
v_call: TRBV4-2
j_call: TRBJ2-6
cdr3_aa: CASSTGSGANVLTF
cdr3_nt: TGTGCCAGCAGCACAGGGTCTGGGGCCAACGTCCTGACTTTC

clone_size: .
d_call: .
v_call: TRBV4-3
j_call: TRBJ2-7
cdr3_aa: CASSQEGRGPYEQYF
cdr3_nt: TGCGCCAGCAGCCAAGAAGGCAGGGGTCCCTACGAGCAGTACTTC

clone_size: few
d_call: TRBD2
v_call: TRBV10-3
j_call: TRBJ2-2
cdr3_aa: CAISATSGRAARQSGELFF
cdr3_nt: TGTGCCATCAGTGCGACTAGCGGGAGAGCCGCCCGGCAGAGCGGGGAGCTGTTTTTT

clone_size: .
d_call: .
v_call: TRBV27
j_call: TRBJ2-7
cdr3_aa: CASSTLGGPGEQYF
cdr3_nt: TGTGCCAGCAGTACCCTAGGGGGGCCGGGAGAGCAGTACTTC

clone_size: .
d_call: TRBD1
v_call: TRBV30
j_call: TRBJ1-1
cdr3_aa: CAWGDRDTEAFF
cdr3_nt: TGTGCCTGGGGGGACAGGGACACTGAAGCTTTCTTT

clone_size: .
d_call: TRBD1
v_call: TRBV10-3
j_call: TRBJ2-1
cdr3_aa: CAISGLQGAVEQFF
cdr3_nt: TGTGCCATCAGTGGGTTACAGGGGGCGGTTGAGCAGTTCTTC

clone_size: .
d_call: .
v_call: TRBV6-1
j_call: TRBJ1-6
cdr3_aa: CASSESPGRAYNSPLHF
cdr3_nt: TGTGCCAGCAGTGAATCCCCAGGACGGGCCTATAATTCACCCCTCCACTTT

clone_size: .
d_call: .
v_call: TRBV6-5
j_call: TRBJ1-1
cdr3_aa: CASSTGGVNTEAFF
cdr3_nt: TGTGCCAGCAGTACGGGGGGCGTCAACACTGAAGCTTTCTTT

clone_size: .
d_call: .
v_call: TRBV7-6
j_call: TRBJ2-7
cdr3_aa: CASSPRGRGYEQYF
cdr3_nt: TGTGCCAGCAGTCCTAGAGGGCGGGGCTACGAGCAGTACTTC

clone_size: .
d_call: TRBD1
v_call: TRBV6-1
j_call: TRBJ2-7
cdr3_aa: CASSGTGSKYEQYF
cdr3_nt: TGTGCCAGCAGTGGGACAGGGTCTAAATACGAGCAGTACTTC

clone_size: .
d_call: TRBD2
v_call: TRBV27
j_call: TRBJ2-1
cdr3_aa: CASSLIETSVYNEQFF
cdr3_nt: TGTGCCAGCAGTTTAATCGAGACTAGCGTCTACAATGAGCAGTTCTTC

clone_size: .
d_call: .
v_call: TRBV5-1
j_call: TRBJ1-2
cdr3_aa: CASSLAPGGLVYGYTF
cdr3_nt: TGCGCCAGCAGCTTGGCCCCCGGGGGCCTCGTATATGGCTACACCTTC